This TCR beta chain stems from a study of T cells after yellow fever vaccination. Broader study findings: There was a possibility that FACS-sorted repertoires contained abundant clonotypes contaminating from the bulk population.

CDR1 and CDR2 from the germline V gene are SGHRS and YFSETQ. This CDR3 has 17 amino acids. As to this clonotype: The target antigen is unknown. The junction shows a germline mismatch at one end, possibly a read error.

A universal primer site and UMIs were added as TCR cDNA was made by 5'RACE template switching. Via MiXCR, TCRdb re-called the 5' RACE reads, giving one row per CDR3 protein. Of around 400,000 distinct CDR3 sequences in the sample, approximately 10% are singletons; the top ten hold roughly 18%. The chain is built from TRBV5-1 and TRBJ2-2; 10 bases line up with TRBD2. Sequencing was performed on PBMCs, taken on the day of the first yellow fever vaccination. The TCR comes from a man between 18 and 35 years old who received the YFV17D yellow fever vaccine. In DNA, the CDR3 is TGCGTCAGCAGCTTGGCTAGCGGGGGACCGAACACCGGGGAGCTGTTTTTT. Its translation: CVSSLASGGPNTGELFF.